This T cell receptor beta chain was obtained from a study of T cell repertoires in cytomegalovirus infection. Looking at the study overall: Newly reported HLA-C-restricted and thoroughly characterized HLA-B-restricted CMV epitopes were employed. Public TCR beta signatures were indicative of both CMV infection and a matching HLA type. Overall study findings and caveats: Individuals carrying CMV plus the relevant HLA were identified by cumulative frequency of public TCR beta families. Ex vivo responses were dominated by HLA-C-restricted CMV-specific TCR beta clonotypes.

One entry per CDR3 protein, called by TCRdb with MiXCR from the reads. The table has approximately 220,000 distinct CDR3 sequences, around two fifths seen once. Turning to this clonotype: Its antigen is as yet unknown.

This CDR3 region has 16 residues. V lost 9 bases and J lost 1, with 21 bases in between. Germline CDR1 and CDR2: LNHDA and SQIVND (reference sequence). The clonotype comes from a human donor in good health (CMV status not recorded). Some clones in this sample may be carry-over from other donors' samples. The rearrangement joins TRBV19 to TRBJ1-1, with D uncertain. Sequencing used CD8+ T cells from cultured PBMCs, obtained from culture after CMV antigen stimulation. CDR3 bases: TGTGCCAGCGGGCCGCTTTGGTCGGAGGCGAACACTGAAGCTTTCTTT. Encoded protein: CASGPLWSEANTEAFF.